These 20 T cell receptor beta chains came from one sample sequenced in a study of cytomegalovirus exposure and HLA in healthy donors. Both 60 Vbeta primers and 13 Jbeta primers went into the PCR. Assay used: immunoSEQ multiplex PCR; TCRdb lists only in-frame clones, some missing. Found here are some 250,000 clones, 82% of them singletons; the top ten hold 4.5% to 6%. Specimen: PBMCs. These receptors originate from a woman aged 40 to 55 in good health and CMV-seropositive.

CDR3 amino acids: CASSSPSGSPFF. CDR3 bases: TGTGCCAGCAGTTCCCCTAGCGGGAGCCCGTTCTTC. V is TRBV28 and J is TRBJ2-1; TRBD2 matches 10 bases. This CDR3 is built from 12 residues. Germline V gives CDR1 MDHEN, CDR2 SYDVKM. The V and J ends lost 4 bases and 15 bases, in that order; junction bases with no gene match: 6.

The chain links TRBV15 to TRBJ2-2; TRBD1 might be the D (6 bases). V was clipped by 1 base and J by 6 bases, with 12 bases between them. This CDR3 comprises 15 residues. Germline CDR1 LNHNV, CDR2 YYDKDF (reference sequence). The chain's CDR3 is CATSRAAGDAGELFF. As DNA, the CDR3 is TGTGCCACCAGCAGAGCGGCAGGGGATGCCGGGGAGCTGTTTTTT.

The rearrangement links TRBV7-2 to TRBJ2-5, with 16 bases aligning to TRBD2. The CDR3 sequence is 16 residues long. The germline V gene encodes CDR1 SGHTA and CDR2 FQGNSA. V dropped 4 bases and J dropped 2; count of bases not matched to a gene: 1. DNA of the CDR3: TGTGCCAGCAGCTCGGGACTAGCGGGAGGGCAAGAGACCCAGTACTTC. Translated, it gives CASSSGLAGGQETQYF.

This sequence joins TRBV19 and TRBJ2-2; perhaps TRBD1 as D (6 bases). The CDR3 consists of 16 residues. V was shortened by 6 bases and J by 4 bases, with 18 bases between the two germline ends. The germline V gene encodes CDR1 LNHDA and CDR2 SQIVND (reference sequence). The CDR3 DNA reads TGTGCCAGTAGCAACCTGGGACACGTCTCCACCGGGGAGCTGTTTTTT. Amino acid sequence: CASSNLGHVSTGELFF.

This rearrangement joins TRBV9 to TRBJ2-2, with D possibly TRBD2 on 5 matching bases. The CDR3 totals 16 residues. CDR1 SGDLS and CDR2 YYNGEE come from the germline V gene. The V and J ends lost 3 bases and 6 bases respectively, with 18 bases between them. The CDR3 spells CASSAGEGPGAGELFF. The CDR3, as DNA: TGTGCCAGCAGCGCCGGGGAAGGCCCAGGCGCCGGGGAGCTGTTTTTT.

CDR3 DNA: TGTGCCAGCAGTTCGGGAAACACCATATATTTT. Its protein is CASSSGNTIYF. The chain recombines TRBV9 with TRBJ1-3; no definite D call. Between the trimmed V and J ends, which lost 5 bases and 4 bases, there was a span of 4 bases. CDR1 is SGDLS and CDR2 is YYNGEE in the germline V gene. This CDR3 region has 11 residues.

Comment on this clone: Its ends do not fully match the called genes, so a read error is possible. Other DNA sequences of this sample code for an identical CDR3. V usage is TRBV9 and J usage is TRBJ1-6; TRBD1 is a possible D gene (6 bases). CDR3 size: 14 residues. Germline V gene sequence: CDR1 SGDLS, CDR2 YYNGEE. The CDR3 protein is CASSVKGDNSPLHF. The CDR3 DNA reads TGTGCCAGCAGCGTAAAGGGGGATAATTCCCCCCTCCACTTT. The variable domain in full, with the rest retrieved from reference TRBV9 and TRBJ1-6, is DSGVTQTPKHLITATGQRVTLRCSPRSGDLSVYWYQQSLDQGLQFLIQYYNGEERAKGNILERFSAQQFPDLHSELNLSSLELGDSALYFCASSVKGDNSPLHFGNGTRLTVT.

The chain is built from TRBV19 and TRBJ2-3; unclear D gene. This CDR3 region has 14 residues. Trimming removed 3 bases at V and 5 bases at J, with 12 bases between. Looked up from germline, CDR1 is LNHDA and CDR2 is SQIVND (reference sequence). The CDR3 sequence: CASSINDQVDTQYF. The CDR3 nucleotides read TGTGCCAGTAGTATTAATGACCAGGTAGATACGCAGTATTTT.

The V and J genes are TRBV19 and TRBJ2-2; TRBD2 aligns across 11 bases. Losses at the gene ends were 1 base for V and 6 bases for J; bases not matched to a gene: 1. The germline V gene encodes CDR1 LNHDA and CDR2 SQIVND (reference sequence). CDR3 length equals 15 residues. CDR3 coding DNA: TGTGCCAGTAGTATAGTAGCGGGAGGGTCCGGGGAGCTGTTTTTT. Amino acids: CASSIVAGGSGELFF.

The chain joins TRBV25-1 to TRBJ1-4, with a possible D match to TRBD1 (5 bases). Looked up from germline, CDR1 is MGHDK and CDR2 is SYGVNS. The length of the CDR3 is 14 residues. The ends were cut back, 4 bases at V and 4 bases at J, with 10 bases in the middle. This CDR3 reads CASSATEHNEKLFF. DNA of the CDR3: TGTGCCAGCAGTGCGACAGAACATAATGAAAAACTGTTTTTT.

This clone was recorded only once. The J gene is TRBJ2-7, the V gene TRBV30, with a weak D call TRBD2 (6 bases). Germline values: CDR1 GTSNPN, CDR2 SVGIG (reference sequence). The CDR3 loop spans 15 amino acids. Trimming cost V 1 base and J 2 bases, with 15 bases left between them. The CDR3 sequence is CAWSEGRDSAYEQYF. The CDR3 DNA reads as TGTGCCTGGAGTGAAGGTCGGGACTCAGCCTACGAGCAGTACTTC.

The chain joins TRBV7-8 to TRBJ2-5; D is uncertain. Trimming took 2 bases from V and 0 from J, leaving 13 bases between them. CDR3 size: 16 residues. Germline values: CDR1 SGHVS, CDR2 FQNEAQ. CDR3 region: CASSLMSGLNQETQYF. The CDR3 region has the DNA TGTGCCAGCAGCTTAATGTCAGGTCTTAACCAAGAGACCCAGTACTTC.

The CDR3: CASSPPGLAGGAYEQYF. CDR3 nucleotide sequence: TGTGCCAGCTCACCACCAGGACTAGCGGGGGGGGCCTACGAGCAGTACTTC. The rearrangement links TRBV18 to TRBJ2-7, with 15 bases identical to TRBD2. This CDR3 contains 17 residues. Trimming cost V 0 bases and J 2 bases; bases outside gene matches: 2. Germline CDR1 and CDR2: KGHSH and LQKENI.

The V gene is TRBV10-2, the J gene TRBJ2-5; 7 bases line up with TRBD1. Per the germline V gene, CDR1 is WSHSY and CDR2 is SAAADI. The CDR3 runs 15 residues. The V gene end was trimmed by 6 bases and the J gene end by 4 bases; junction bases not matched to a gene: 11. In DNA form, the CDR3 reads TGCGCCAGCAGACCAAGCGACAGGGTTAGAGAGACCCAGTACTTC. As protein: CASRPSDRVRETQYF.

The chain is built from TRBV23-1 and TRBJ1-5; the match to TRBD1 covers 8 bases. TRBV23-1 is reported as an ORF; its role is uncertain. After removal of 0 bases from V and 6 bases from J, the junction contained 4 bases not matched to a gene. The CDR3 contains 15 residues. DNA of the CDR3: TGCGCCAGCAGTCAATCCGGGCAGGGGGCTCAGCCCCAGCATTTT. This gives the protein CASSQSGQGAQPQHF.

V and J are TRBV2 and TRBJ2-1, with D maybe TRBD1 (6 bases). The germline V gene encodes CDR1 SNHLY and CDR2 FYNNEI. The CDR3 is 13 amino acids. The germline V and J ends were trimmed by 6 bases and 2 bases, with 8 bases remaining between them. For the CDR3, the DNA is TGTGCCAGCAGCAGGACAGCCTACAATGAGCAGTTCTTC. Amino acids: CASSRTAYNEQFF.

V and J are TRBV11-3 and TRBJ1-1; D is uncertain. This CDR3 comprises 13 residues. Germline V gives CDR1 SGHNT, CDR2 YENEEA. V was cut by 3 bases and J by 3 bases, with 8 bases left in between. The CDR3 here is CASSFGRDTEAFF. CDR3 coding DNA: TGTGCCAGCAGCTTTGGTCGGGACACTGAAGCTTTCTTT.

In this sample, this clone turned up a few times. The rearrangement uses TRBV4-1 and TRBJ2-5; D gene uncertain. Looked up from germline, CDR1 is MGHRA and CDR2 is YSYEKL. V was pared by 2 bases and J by 3 bases, with 10 bases between. The CDR3 sequence is 14 residues long. The CDR3 here is CASSQLGVKETQYF. CDR3 sequence (DNA): TGCGCCAGCAGCCAACTAGGAGTTAAAGAGACCCAGTACTTC.

CDR3 loop: CASSTQGLDKETQYF. The CDR3 DNA sequence: TGTGCCAGCAGCACACAGGGCCTAGACAAAGAGACCCAGTACTTC. The rearrangement joins TRBV7-2 to TRBJ2-5, with D possibly being TRBD1 (6 bases). Trimming pared 5 bases from V and 3 bases from J, leaving 16 bases between. Germline V lookup: CDR1 SGHTA, CDR2 FQGNSA. The length of the CDR3 is 15 residues.

This rearrangement joins TRBV5-4 to TRBJ2-5; D gene unclear. Looked up from germline, CDR1 is SGHNT and CDR2 is YYREEE (reference sequence). Between the trimmed V and J ends, which lost 4 bases and 5 bases, there was a span of 12 bases. CDR3 length: 13 amino acids. Here the CDR3 reads CASSLGFSETQYF. Here the CDR3 DNA reads TGTGCCAGCAGCCTAGGTTTCTCGGAGACCCAGTACTTC.